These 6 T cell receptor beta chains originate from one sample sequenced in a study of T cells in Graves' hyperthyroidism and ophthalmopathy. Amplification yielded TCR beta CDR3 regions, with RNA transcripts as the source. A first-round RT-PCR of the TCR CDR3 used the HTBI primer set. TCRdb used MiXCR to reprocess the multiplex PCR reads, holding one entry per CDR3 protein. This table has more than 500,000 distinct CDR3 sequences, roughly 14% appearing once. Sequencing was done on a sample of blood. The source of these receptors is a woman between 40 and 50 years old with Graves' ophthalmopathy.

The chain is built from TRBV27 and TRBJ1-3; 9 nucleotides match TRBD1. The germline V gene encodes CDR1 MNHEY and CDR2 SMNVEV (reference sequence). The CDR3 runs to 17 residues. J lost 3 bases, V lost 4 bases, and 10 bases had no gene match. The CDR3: CASSSYRGRLNGNTIYF. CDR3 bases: TGTGCCAGCAGTTCTTACAGGGGGCGCCTAAATGGAAACACCATATATTTT.

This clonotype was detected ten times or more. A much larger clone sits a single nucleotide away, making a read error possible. The DNA for the CDR3 is TGTGCCAGCAGTCGGATGAACACTGAAGCTTTCTTT. This encodes CASSRMNTEAFF. The chain combines TRBV28 with TRBJ1-1; D is undetermined. The CDR3 extends over 12 amino acids. In germline, CDR1 is MDHEN, CDR2 SYDVKM. The ends were cut back, 5 bases at V and 0 bases at J, with 4 bases in the middle.

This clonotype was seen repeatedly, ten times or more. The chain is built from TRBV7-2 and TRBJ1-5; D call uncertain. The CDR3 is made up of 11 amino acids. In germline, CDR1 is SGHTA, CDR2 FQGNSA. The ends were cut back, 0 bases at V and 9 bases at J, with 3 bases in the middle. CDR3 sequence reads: CASSLAGPQHF. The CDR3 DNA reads TGTGCCAGCAGCTTAGCAGGGCCCCAGCATTTT.

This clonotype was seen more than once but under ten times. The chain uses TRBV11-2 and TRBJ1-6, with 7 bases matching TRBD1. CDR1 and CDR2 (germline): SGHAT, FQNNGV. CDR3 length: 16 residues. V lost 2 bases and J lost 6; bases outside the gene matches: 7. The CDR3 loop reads CASSLPGGLFNSPLHF. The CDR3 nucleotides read TGTGCCAGCAGCTTACCAGGGGGGCTATTTAATTCACCCCTCCACTTT.

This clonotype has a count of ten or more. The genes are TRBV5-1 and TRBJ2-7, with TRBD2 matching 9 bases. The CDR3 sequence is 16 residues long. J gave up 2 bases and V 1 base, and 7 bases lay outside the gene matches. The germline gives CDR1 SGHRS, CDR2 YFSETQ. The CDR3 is CASSLSFSGSTYEQYF. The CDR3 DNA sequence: TGCGCCAGCAGCTTGAGTTTTAGCGGGAGCACCTACGAGCAGTACTTC.

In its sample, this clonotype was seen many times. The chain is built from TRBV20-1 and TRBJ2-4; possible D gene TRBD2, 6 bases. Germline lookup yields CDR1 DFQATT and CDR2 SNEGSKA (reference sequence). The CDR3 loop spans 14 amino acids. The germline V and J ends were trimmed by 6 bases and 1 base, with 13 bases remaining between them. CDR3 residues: CSAEGWGAKNIQYF. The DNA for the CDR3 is TGCAGTGCGGAGGGGTGGGGTGCCAAAAACATTCAGTACTTC.